The rows below give T cell receptor beta chains drawn from one sample of a study of blood T cell repertoires in COVID-19. This table comes from immunoSEQ multiplex PCR, and its TCRdb copy is limited to in-frame clones, with some not included. The sample records 150,000 to 200,000 clones, around four fifths being singletons. The sample comprised peripheral blood. The receptors were sampled from a woman aged 60-75 years with acute or convalescent COVID-19. Both conserved end residues are part of each CDR3. D genes are given only for firm matches. Clone size is stated in some rows and not others, as once, few, many or a class when expanded.

few	TRBV29-1	-	TRBJ2-2	CSVAGESTGELFF	TGCAGCGTTGCAGGGGAGAGCACCGGGGAGCTGTTTTTT
few	TRBV9	TRBD1	TRBJ1-6	CASSPRQGPDWNSPLHF	TGTGCCAGCAGCCCAAGACAGGGTCCGGACTGGAATTCACCCCTCCACTTT
-	TRBV29-1	TRBD1	TRBJ1-2	CSVEGGGQANYGYTF	TGCAGCGTTGAAGGGGGAGGACAGGCTAACTATGGCTACACCTTC
-	TRBV28	TRBD1	TRBJ2-5	CASSLYRLQPTGEQETQYF	TGTGCCAGCAGTTTATACCGGCTCCAACCCACAGGGGAACAAGAGACCCAGTACTTC
-	TRBV19	TRBD1	TRBJ2-7	CASSIGPGGSYEQYF	TGTGCCAGTAGTATCGGGCCAGGGGGCTCCTACGAGCAGTACTTC
few	TRBV6-1	-	TRBJ1-4	CASSERDNRVLNEKLFF	TGTGCCAGCAGTGAACGGGACAACAGGGTACTAAATGAAAAACTGTTTTTT
-	TRBV29-1	TRBD2	TRBJ2-2	CSVVPGGGELFF	TGCAGCGTTGTCCCGGGGGGCGGGGAGCTGTTTTTT
-	TRBV10-3	-	TRBJ1-5	CAISASEVLSNQPQHF	TGTGCCATCAGTGCGTCGGAGGTCCTAAGCAATCAGCCCCAGCATTTT
-	TRBV6-5	-	TRBJ1-1	CASTRSSPREGRAFF	TGTGCCAGCACCCGATCATCTCCCAGGGAGGGGCGAGCTTTCTTT
-	TRBV2	-	TRBJ2-7	CASRISYEQYF	TGTGCCAGCCGTATCTCCTACGAGCAGTACTTC
-	TRBV6-5	-	TRBJ1-6	CASSYRSYNAPLHF	TGTGCCAGCAGTTATAGGAGTTATAATGCACCCCTCCACTTT
-	TRBV7-2	-	TRBJ1-5	CASSPLTGFSNQPQHF	TGTGCCAGCAGCCCCCTCACAGGGTTTAGCAATCAGCCCCAGCATTTT
-	TRBV5-1	TRBD1	TRBJ1-4	CASGQGSPLTNEKLFF	TGCGCCAGCGGACAGGGATCCCCTTTAACTAATGAAAAACTGTTTTTT
few	TRBV7-8	TRBD1	TRBJ1-6	CASSLRRDRGPGSPLHF	TGTGCCAGCAGCTTACGCCGGGACAGGGGCCCGGGATCACCCCTCCACTTT
-	TRBV2	TRBD2	TRBJ2-3	CASRPSGGAGTDTQYF	TGTGCCAGCAGGCCTAGCGGGGGGGCGGGTACAGATACGCAGTATTTT
-	TRBV28	TRBD1	TRBJ1-5	CASSGLVDRGSMSSNQPQHF	TGTGCCAGCAGTGGGTTAGTGGACAGGGGGTCAATGAGTAGCAATCAGCCCCAGCATTTT
-	TRBV10-2	TRBD1	TRBJ1-5	CASGDRVGSNQPQHF	TGCGCCAGCGGAGACAGGGTAGGCAGCAATCAGCCCCAGCATTTT